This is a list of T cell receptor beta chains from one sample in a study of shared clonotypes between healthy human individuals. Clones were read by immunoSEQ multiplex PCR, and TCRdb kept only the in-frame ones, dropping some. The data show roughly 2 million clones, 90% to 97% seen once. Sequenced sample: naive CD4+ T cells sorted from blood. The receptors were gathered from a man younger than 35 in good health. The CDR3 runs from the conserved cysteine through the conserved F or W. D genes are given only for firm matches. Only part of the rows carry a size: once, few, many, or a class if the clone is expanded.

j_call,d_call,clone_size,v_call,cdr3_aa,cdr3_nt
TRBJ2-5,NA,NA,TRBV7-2,CASSLRGGQSQETQYF,TGTGCCAGCAGCTTAAGGGGGGGACAGAGTCAAGAGACCCAGTACTTC
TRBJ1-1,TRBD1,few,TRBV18,CASSPPPGQVEAFF,TGTGCCAGCTCACCGCCCCCGGGACAGGTTGAAGCTTTCTTT
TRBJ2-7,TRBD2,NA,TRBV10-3,CAIRALADEQYF,TGTGCCATCAGGGCCCTAGCGGACGAGCAGTACTTC
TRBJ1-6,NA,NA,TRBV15,CATSSAQGTLYNSPLHF,TGTGCCACCAGCAGCGCTCAGGGGACTTTGTATAATTCACCCCTCCACTTT
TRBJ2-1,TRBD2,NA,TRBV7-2,CASSLGAGGRNNEQFF,TGTGCCAGCAGCTTAGGGGCGGGAGGGCGTAACAATGAGCAGTTCTTC
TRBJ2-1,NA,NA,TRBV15,CATSRDLNNEQFF,TGTGCCACCAGCAGAGATCTCAACAATGAGCAGTTCTTC
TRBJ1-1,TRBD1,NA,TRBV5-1,CASSLQGAGTEAFF,TGCGCCAGCAGCTTACAGGGGGCTGGTACTGAAGCTTTCTTT
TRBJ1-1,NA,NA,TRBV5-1,CASRREPGTPNTEAFF,TGCGCCAGCAGACGGGAACCCGGGACACCGAACACTGAAGCTTTCTTT
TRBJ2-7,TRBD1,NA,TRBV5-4,CASSPLPGTGPYEQYF,TGTGCCAGCAGCCCACTCCCCGGGACAGGACCCTACGAGCAGTACTTC
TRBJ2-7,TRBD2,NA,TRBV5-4,CASSYGTSGSSEQYF,TGTGCCAGCAGCTACGGGACTAGCGGGAGTAGCGAGCAGTACTTC
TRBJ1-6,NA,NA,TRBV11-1,CASSLVGAVGNSPLHF,TGTGCCAGCAGCTTAGTCGGGGCCGTGGGTAATTCACCCCTCCACTTT
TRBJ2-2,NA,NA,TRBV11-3,CASSLTGSNTGELFF,TGTGCCAGCAGCTTAACCGGCTCGAACACCGGGGAGCTGTTTTTT
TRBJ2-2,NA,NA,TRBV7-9,CASSLASPTGELFF,TGTGCCAGCAGCTTAGCCAGTCCCACCGGGGAGCTGTTTTTT
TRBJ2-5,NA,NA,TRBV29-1,CSAGPSLEETQYF,TGCAGCGCTGGACCGAGCCTAGAAGAGACCCAGTACTTC
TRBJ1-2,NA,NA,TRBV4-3,CASSLGLPGDYGYTF,TGCGCCAGCAGCCTGGGACTCCCCGGGGACTATGGCTACACCTTC
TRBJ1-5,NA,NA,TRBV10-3,CAISDFGSNQPQHF,TGTGCCATCAGTGATTTTGGGAGCAATCAGCCCCAGCATTTT
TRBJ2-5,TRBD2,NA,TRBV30,CAWSVRVAGGETQYF,TGTGCCTGGAGTGTTCGAGTAGCGGGGGGAGAGACCCAGTACTTC
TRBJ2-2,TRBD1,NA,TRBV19,CASKIPQTGAGELFF,TGTGCCAGTAAAATCCCCCAAACAGGGGCCGGGGAGCTGTTTTTT
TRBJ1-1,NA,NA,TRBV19,CASSIRGQGTEAFF,TGTGCCAGTAGTATCCGGGGGCAGGGCACTGAAGCTTTCTTT
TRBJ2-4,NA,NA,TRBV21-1,CASSKSTSLAKNIQYF,TGTGCCAGCAGCAAGTCTACTAGCCTAGCCAAAAACATTCAGTACTTC
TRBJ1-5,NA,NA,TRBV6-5,CASSYDRLNQPQHF,TGTGCCAGCAGTTACGACAGGCTCAATCAGCCCCAGCATTTT
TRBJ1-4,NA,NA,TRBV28,CAGSPPPGARRGSNEKLFF,TGTGCCGGCAGTCCTCCACCGGGGGCCCGAAGAGGCAGTAATGAAAAACTGTTTTTT
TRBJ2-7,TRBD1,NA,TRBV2,CASSGGQPGLYEQYF,TGTGCCAGCAGTGGGGGACAGCCGGGCCTCTACGAGCAGTACTTC
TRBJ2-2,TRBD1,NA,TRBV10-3,CAISTRTGTGELFF,TGTGCCATCAGTACCAGGACAGGGACCGGGGAGCTGTTTTTT
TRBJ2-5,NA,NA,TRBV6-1,CASEFLETQYF,TGTGCCAGCGAATTCCTGGAGACCCAGTACTTC
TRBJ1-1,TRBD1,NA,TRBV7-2,CASSSGTGNTEAFF,TGTGCCAGCAGCTCCGGGACAGGGAACACTGAAGCTTTCTTT
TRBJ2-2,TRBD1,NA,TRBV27,CASSRQGILAGELFF,TGTGCCAGCAGTCGACAGGGTATCTTGGCCGGGGAGCTGTTTTTT
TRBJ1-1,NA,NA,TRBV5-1,CASSLDGKMNTEAFF,TGCGCCAGCAGCTTGGATGGGAAGATGAACACTGAAGCTTTCTTT
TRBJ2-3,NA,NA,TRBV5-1,CARILGTQYF,TGCGCCAGGATTTTGGGTACGCAGTATTTT
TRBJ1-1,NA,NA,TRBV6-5,CASSWNRVTAFF,TGTGCCAGCAGCTGGAACAGGGTTACAGCTTTCTTT
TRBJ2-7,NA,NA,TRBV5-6,CASSFFAYEQYF,TGTGCCAGCAGCTTTTTCGCCTACGAGCAGTACTTC
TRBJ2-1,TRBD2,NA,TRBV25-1,CASSEGGASGRRVNEQFF,TGTGCCAGCAGTGAAGGTGGAGCTAGCGGGAGAAGGGTCAATGAGCAGTTCTTC
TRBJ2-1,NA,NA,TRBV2,CASTAGLPSEQFF,TGTGCCAGCACCGCGGGCCTTCCAAGTGAGCAGTTCTTC
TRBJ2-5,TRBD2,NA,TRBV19,CASRTSGQETQYF,TGTGCCAGTAGGACTAGCGGCCAAGAGACCCAGTACTTC
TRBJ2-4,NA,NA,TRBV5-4,CASSLILLLKNIQYF,TGTGCCAGCAGCTTGATTCTGTTGCTTAAAAACATTCAGTACTTC
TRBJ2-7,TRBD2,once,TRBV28,CASSLSGGSTYEQYF,TGTGCCAGCAGTTTAAGCGGGGGGTCGACCTACGAGCAGTACTTC
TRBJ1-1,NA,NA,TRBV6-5,CASNSPTRNTEAFF,TGTGCCAGCAACAGCCCTACGAGGAACACTGAAGCTTTCTTT
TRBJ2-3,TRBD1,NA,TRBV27,CASSSPGQGTDTQYF,TGTGCCAGCAGCTCCCCGGGACAGGGCACAGATACGCAGTATTTT
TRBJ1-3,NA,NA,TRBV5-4,CASSLAGGGNTIYF,TGTGCCAGCAGCTTGGCGGGAGGGGGAAACACCATATATTTT
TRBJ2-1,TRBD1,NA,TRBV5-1,CASSLGQGFGEQFF,TGCGCCAGCAGCTTGGGACAGGGATTTGGTGAGCAGTTCTTC
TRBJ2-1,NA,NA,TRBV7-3,CASSLQGGLNNEQFF,TGTGCCAGCAGCCTGCAGGGGGGACTCAACAATGAGCAGTTCTTC
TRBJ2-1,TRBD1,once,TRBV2,CASSPRQGVWNEQFF,TGTGCCAGCAGCCCTAGACAGGGCGTATGGAATGAGCAGTTCTTC
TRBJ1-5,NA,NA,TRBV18,CASSPEMASQPQHF,TGTGCCAGCTCCCCGGAGATGGCTAGTCAGCCCCAGCATTTT
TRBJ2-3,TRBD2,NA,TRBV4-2,CASSPTNSGGAGDTQYF,TGTGCCAGCAGCCCCACGAATAGCGGGGGGGCAGGAGATACGCAGTATTTT
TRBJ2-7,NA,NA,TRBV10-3,CAIRETGTTYEQYF,TGTGCCATCAGGGAGACAGGAACGACCTACGAGCAGTACTTC
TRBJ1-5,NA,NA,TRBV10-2,CASMKGSSNQPQHF,TGCGCCAGCATGAAGGGGTCTAGCAATCAGCCCCAGCATTTT
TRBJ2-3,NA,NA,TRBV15,CATSRAFTSTDTQYF,TGTGCCACCAGCAGAGCCTTCACCAGCACAGATACGCAGTATTTT
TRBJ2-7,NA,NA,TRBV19,CASSIHDRPTYEQYF,TGTGCCAGTAGTATTCATGACAGGCCCACCTACGAGCAGTACTTC
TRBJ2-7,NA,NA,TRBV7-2,CASSQRSSYEQYF,TGTGCCAGCAGCCAGAGGAGCTCCTACGAGCAGTACTTC
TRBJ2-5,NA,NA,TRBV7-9,CASSLRANQETQYF,TGTGCCAGCAGCCTCAGGGCGAACCAAGAGACCCAGTACTTC
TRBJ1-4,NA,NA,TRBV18,CASSPSTSGTNEKLFF,TGTGCCAGCTCACCTTCCACTAGCGGAACTAATGAAAAACTGTTTTTT